This T cell receptor beta chain appears in the sequencing data of a study of T cell changes during pregnancy in multiple sclerosis. This CDR3 is built from 15 residues. V shed 2 bases, J shed 0 bases, and the junction held 5 bases outside the gene matches. Germline V gene data show CDR1 as SGDLS and CDR2 as YYNGEE. The table came from immunoSEQ multiplex PCR; TCRdb's copy has only in-frame clones and leaves some out. The top ten clones hold 2% to 2.5% of a sample with around 92,000 clones, 94% of them seen once. This clone showed up just once. The clonotype comes from a female donor with multiple sclerosis, enrolled in a pregnancy study. This rearrangement joins TRBV9 to TRBJ2-7, with 7 bases fitting TRBD2. This sample comprised peripheral blood, obtained in the third trimester of pregnancy. The CDR3 protein is CASSVGGRSSYEQYF. In DNA form, the CDR3 reads TGTGCCAGCAGCGTGGGCGGGAGAAGCTCCTACGAGCAGTACTTC.